What follows are 31 T cell receptor beta chains derived from one specimen sequenced in a study of cytomegalovirus exposure and HLA in healthy donors. PCR primers comprised 60 Vbeta and 13 Jbeta primers. TCRdb keeps only in-frame clones here, not all; method: immunoSEQ multiplex PCR. The sample records 65,000 to 100,000 clones, about four fifths being singletons. What was sequenced was PBMCs. The source is a woman between 40 and 55 years old in good health and CMV-seropositive.

The rearrangement uses TRBV4-1 and TRBJ1-1; perhaps TRBD1 as D (5 bases). The germline V gene has CDR1 MGHRA and CDR2 YSYEKL. The V end was cut by 1 base, the J end by 3 bases, with 12 bases between. This CDR3 has 15 residues. The CDR3, as DNA: TGCGCCAGCAGCCAAGGTCCAGGGAAAGACACTGAAGCTTTCTTT. As protein: CASSQGPGKDTEAFF.

Only a few counts were recorded for this clone. The chain links TRBV7-5 to TRBJ2-7; the table calls TRBD2, which could not be checked here. TRBV7-5 is reported as a pseudogene. This CDR3 has 13 amino acids. The chain's CDR3 is CARTNGVWDEQYF. CDR3 nucleotides: TGTGCCAGAACCAACGGGGTTTGGGACGAGCAGTACTTC.

This clone appeared a few times. Other DNA sequences in the sample encode the same CDR3. The chain has TRBV5-1 and TRBJ1-5, with 7 bases fitting TRBD1. Trimming cost V 0 bases and J 4 bases; bases outside gene matches: 1. CDR1 is SGHRS and CDR2 is YFSETQ in the germline V gene. The CDR3 is made up of 14 amino acids. The CDR3 bases are TGCGCCAGCAGCTTGGGGGACAGAAATCAGCCCCAGCATTTT. It translates to CASSLGDRNQPQHF.

The chain has TRBV5-1 and TRBJ2-5, with TRBD2 matching over 11 bases. CDR1 is SGHRS and CDR2 is YFSETQ in the germline V gene. CDR3 size: 16 residues. The junction had 3 bases not matched to a gene; V was cut back by 1 base and J by 1 base. The CDR3 DNA reads TGCGCCAGCAGCTTGCCGGGACTAGCGGCCCAAGAGACCCAGTACTTC. It encodes CASSLPGLAAQETQYF.

This clone was counted a few times. CDR3: CASSPRGSSGNTIYF. The CDR3, as DNA: TGTGCCAGCAGCCCCAGAGGCTCCTCTGGAAACACCATATATTTT. The rearrangement joins TRBV5-6 to TRBJ1-3, with D unresolved. This CDR3 has 15 amino acids. V lost 4 bases and J 0 bases, leaving 11 bases between the germline ends. CDR1 is SGHDT and CDR2 is YYEEEE in the germline V gene.

V usage is TRBV5-1 and J usage is TRBJ2-1, with TRBD2 matching 7 bases. The CDR3 extends over 15 amino acids. Per germline, CDR1 SGHRS and CDR2 YFSETQ. With 3 bases clipped from V and 6 bases from J, the junction kept 9 bases outside the gene matches. The CDR3 region has the DNA TGCGCCAGCAGCTCGGGACCTTCGGGAGGCAATGAGCAGTTCTTC. Its translation: CASSSGPSGGNEQFF.

CDR3: CASSLAAGAYEQYF. In nucleotides, the CDR3 is TGTGCCAGCAGCTTAGCGGCCGGAGCCTACGAGCAGTACTTC. The V and J genes are TRBV7-8 and TRBJ2-7; no clear D. The CDR3 sequence is 14 residues long. Trimming took 0 bases from V and 2 from J, leaving 8 bases between them. Germline CDR1 and CDR2: SGHVS and FQNEAQ. Drawing the rest from reference TRBV7-8 and TRBJ2-7, the complete variable domain is GAGVSQSPRYKVAKRGQDVALRCDPISGHVSLFWYQQALGQGPEFLTYFQNEAQLDKSGLPSDRFFAERPEGSVSTLKIQRTQQEDSAVYLCASSLAAGAYEQYFGPGTRLTVT.

This clone showed up just a few times. V usage is TRBV2 and J usage is TRBJ1-1, with D tentatively TRBD1 (5 bases). Looked up from germline, CDR1 is SNHLY and CDR2 is FYNNEI. The length of the CDR3 is 13 residues. V gave up 7 bases and J gave up 1 base, with 10 bases separating them. The CDR3 here is CASKPGPNTEAFF. For the CDR3, the DNA is TGTGCCAGCAAGCCAGGGCCGAACACTGAAGCTTTCTTT.

This clone has more than one count but fewer than ten. The chain employs TRBV28 and TRBJ1-1; no firm D call. Germline loops: CDR1 MDHEN, CDR2 SYDVKM. This CDR3 is 14 amino acids long. The V gene lost 4 bases and the J gene lost 6 bases, with 15 bases spanning the gap. CDR3 protein: CASSYSTMGAEAFF. CDR3 sequence (DNA): TGTGCCAGCAGTTACTCCACGATGGGAGCTGAAGCTTTCTTT.

This clone was seen just once. The rearrangement joins TRBV19 to TRBJ1-1; TRBD1 is a possible D gene (5 bases). Deletions cut 3 bases from V and 0 bases from J, with 8 bases between. This CDR3 contains 14 residues. Germline values: CDR1 LNHDA, CDR2 SQIVND (reference sequence). The CDR3 loop is CASSMGQLNTEAFF. In nucleotides, the CDR3 is TGTGCCAGTAGTATGGGGCAGCTGAACACTGAAGCTTTCTTT.

The CDR3, as DNA: TGTGCCAGCTCACCCTTTCAGCACGACAGGGGGTCTAATGAAAAACTGTTTTTT. Protein sequence: CASSPFQHDRGSNEKLFF. The V and J genes are TRBV18 and TRBJ1-4; 9 bases align to TRBD1. The germline V gene has CDR1 KGHSH and CDR2 LQKENI. Trimming took 3 bases from V and 3 from J; bases not matched to a gene: 11. The CDR3 has 18 residues.

In this sample, this clone turned up a few times. The chain has TRBV7-3 and TRBJ2-6; 10 nucleotides match TRBD1. Trimming at V came to 4 bases and at J to 0 bases, leaving 6 bases not matched to a gene. This CDR3 comprises 18 residues. Germline CDR1 and CDR2: SGHTA and FQGTGA. The CDR3 nucleotides are TGTGCCAGCAGCTCAAGAGGGACAGGGGACTCTGGGGCCAACGTCCTGACTTTC. Amino acid sequence: CASSSRGTGDSGANVLTF.

The chain combines TRBV4-2 with TRBJ2-1, with TRBD1 as a possible D gene (6 bases). This CDR3 contains 15 residues. Germline V gene lookup returns CDR1 LGHNA and CDR2 YNFKEQ. V dropped 0 bases and J dropped 8 bases, with 14 bases sitting between them. The CDR3 DNA reads TGTGCCAGCAGCCAAGATCCCGGACAGTTCGATGAGCAGTTCTTC. Protein product: CASSQDPGQFDEQFF.

The chain combines TRBV28 with TRBJ2-5, with TRBD2 identical over 8 bases. The CDR3 is made up of 17 amino acids. CDR1 and CDR2 (germline): MDHEN, SYDVKM. V lost 4 bases, J lost 1 base, and 11 bases stayed unmatched. CDR3 nucleotides: TGTGCCAGCAGTTCCCCTCACAGGGCGGGGGGCCAAGAGACCCAGTACTTC. This sequence encodes CASSSPHRAGGQETQYF.

This clone was seen a handful of times. This chain joins TRBV27 and TRBJ2-1, with 9 bases fitting TRBD2. The CDR3 has 15 amino acids. Trimming at V came to 6 bases and at J to 8 bases, leaving 11 bases not matched to a gene. Per germline, CDR1 MNHEY and CDR2 SMNVEV (reference sequence). The CDR3 loop reads CASRLSGGPRDEQFF. The CDR3 coding sequence is TGTGCCAGCAGGCTCAGCGGGGGGCCAAGGGATGAGCAGTTCTTC.

The rearrangement uses TRBV28 and TRBJ2-7; 8 bases line up with TRBD1. V lost 6 bases and J lost 3; bases outside the gene matches: 7. The CDR3 has 14 amino acids. The germline CDR1 and CDR2 sequences are MDHEN and SYDVKM. This chain's CDR3 is CASSTGQGSYEQYF. DNA of the CDR3: TGTGCCAGCAGCACCGGACAGGGAAGCTACGAGCAGTACTTC.

V is TRBV30 and J is TRBJ2-7, with 10 positions matching TRBD1. The CDR3 sequence is 17 residues long. Germline V gives CDR1 GTSNPN, CDR2 SVGIG (reference sequence). The V and J ends lost 2 bases and 4 bases, in that order; junction bases with no gene match: 14. CDR3 nucleotides: TGTGCCTGGAGTTACCCGCCGGGACAGGGGAGGGGTTACGAGCAGTACTTC. Its translation is CAWSYPPGQGRGYEQYF.

The chain carries TRBV5-4 and TRBJ1-4; D gene ambiguous. CDR1 and CDR2 (germline): SGHNT, YYREEE (reference sequence). The CDR3 is 16 amino acids. V lost 0 bases, J lost 3 bases, and 12 bases lay in between. The CDR3 nucleotides read TGTGCCAGCAGCTTGGCCCCGCCCGACTCTAATGAAAAACTGTTTTTT. Residues: CASSLAPPDSNEKLFF.

The chain uses TRBV27 and TRBJ2-7; D is unclear. CDR3 size: 13 residues. The V gene's germline CDR1 is MNHEY and CDR2 SMNVEV (reference sequence). Trimming shortened V by 0 bases and J by 1 base, and 4 bases separated the two germline ends. CDR3 loop: CASSLSRSYEQYF. The CDR3 region has the DNA TGTGCCAGCAGTTTATCGAGGTCCTACGAGCAGTACTTC.

This clone showed up just a few times. The chain recombines TRBV7-9 with TRBJ1-6; a weak D match, TRBD1 (6 bases). This CDR3 is 16 amino acids long. V dropped 8 bases and J dropped 7 bases, with 21 bases sitting between them. Germline V lookup: CDR1 SEHNR, CDR2 FQNEAQ (reference sequence). The CDR3 nucleotides are TGTGCCAGCGGCGAGAACAGGGAAGGGAGAAATTCACCCCTCCACTTT. The encoded protein is CASGENREGRNSPLHF.

A few counts support this clone. The chain combines TRBV29-1 with TRBJ1-1; perhaps TRBD1 as D (5 bases). The CDR3 length is 13 residues. Germline assignment: CDR1 SQVTM and CDR2 ANQGSEA. V lost 5 bases and J lost 3, with 13 bases in between. CDR3: CSVFGGLHTEAFF. CDR3 bases: TGCAGCGTTTTTGGGGGGTTGCACACTGAAGCTTTCTTT.

The chain uses TRBV7-8 and TRBJ2-3, with 8 bases aligning to TRBD2. This CDR3 comprises 14 residues. V lost 5 bases and J lost 3; bases outside the gene matches: 4. Germline V gene sequence: CDR1 SGHVS, CDR2 FQNEAQ. CDR3 bases: TGTGCCAGCAGCCCGGGGGGGTCGACAGATACGCAGTATTTT. Residues: CASSPGGSTDTQYF.

Note on this clone: At one end, the junction sequence differs from germline, possibly due to a read error. The chain combines TRBV7-6 with TRBJ2-1, with 10 bases fitting TRBD1. Germline V CDR1 and CDR2: SGHVS, FNYEAQ. This CDR3 has 12 residues. The CDR3 coding sequence is TGTGCCAGCAGCCCACTGACAGGGGGCGAAATCTTC. Translating gives CASSPLTGGEIF.

V usage is TRBV18 and J usage is TRBJ1-1; D unresolved. From germline, CDR1 is KGHSH and CDR2 LQKENI. This CDR3 has 13 amino acids. V lost 10 bases, J lost 2 bases, and 14 bases lay in between. The CDR3: CATEHEVNTEAFF. Here the CDR3 DNA reads TGTGCCACGGAACACGAGGTTAACACTGAAGCTTTCTTT. Full variable domain (outside the CDR3, taken from reference TRBV18 and TRBJ1-1): NAGVMQNPRHLVRRRGQEARLRCSPMKGHSHVYWYRQLPEEGLKFMVYLQKENIIDESGMPKERFSAEFPKEGPSILRIQQVVRGDSAAYFCATEHEVNTEAFFGQGTRLTVV.

V and J are TRBV21-1 and TRBJ1-2; the table gives TRBD1 as D, unverified against the DNA. TRBV21-1 constitutes a pseudogene. The CDR3 covers 17 residues. DNA of the CDR3: TGTGCCAGCAGCCCCAAGGAGTGGGACAGGGAACTCTATGGCTACACCTTC. The encoded protein is CASSPKEWDRELYGYTF.

The chain combines TRBV2 with TRBJ1-1; 7 bases are shared with TRBD1. Germline V gene sequence: CDR1 SNHLY, CDR2 FYNNEI. The CDR3 is 12 residues long. Here the CDR3 DNA reads TGTGCAGTCGGGACAGCTAACACTGAAGCTTTCTTT. This encodes CAVGTANTEAFF.

The V and J genes are TRBV10-3 and TRBJ1-4; D is unresolved. This CDR3 spans 15 amino acids. The V gene's germline CDR1 is ENHRY and CDR2 SYGVKD. Trimming removed 0 bases from V and 6 bases from J, with 11 bases in between. This CDR3 is CAISESIGRDEKLFF. The DNA of the CDR3 is TGTGCCATCAGTGAGTCGATTGGGCGGGATGAAAAACTGTTTTTT.

The chain links TRBV30 to TRBJ2-1; 8 positions match TRBD2. Germline CDR1 is GTSNPN and CDR2 is SVGIG (reference sequence). The J segment lost 4 bases and the V segment lost 3 bases, leaving 11 bases of the junction unmatched. This CDR3 has 16 amino acids. This chain's CDR3 is CAWSVIAGLNYNEQFF. In DNA, the CDR3 is TGTGCCTGGAGCGTAATAGCGGGGCTAAATTACAATGAGCAGTTCTTC.

This clone was observed a handful of times. The CDR3 coding sequence is TGTGCCATCTCCGTGGAGCGGCCGATCACAGATACGCAGTATTTT. It codes for CAISVERPITDTQYF. The chain couples TRBV28 to TRBJ2-3; tentative D call: TRBD2 (5 bases). Trimming took off 10 bases at V and 2 bases at J, with 19 bases between the two ends. The CDR3 is 15 residues long. Germline CDR1 is MDHEN and CDR2 is SYDVKM. Full variable domain (outside the CDR3, taken from reference TRBV28 and TRBJ2-3): DVKVTQSSRYLVKRTGEKVFLECVQDMDHENMFWYRQDPGLGLRLIYFSYDVKMKEKGDIPEGYSVSREKKERFSLILESASTNQTSMYLCAISVERPITDTQYFGPGTRLTVL.

Turning to this clone: Other DNA sequences in the same sample also yield this CDR3. The J gene is TRBJ2-5, the V gene TRBV27, with D maybe TRBD2 (7 bases). The CDR3 extends over 14 amino acids. Germline V lookup: CDR1 MNHEY, CDR2 SMNVEV (reference sequence). The V end lost 3 bases, the J end lost 5 bases, and 13 bases lay between the germline ends. In DNA, the CDR3 is TGTGCCAGCAGTTTTGGGGGGGGGCGGGAGACCCAGTACTTC. This translates into CASSFGGGRETQYF.

The CDR3 nucleotides read TGTGCCAGCAGTCCGGGACAGGGTCTCGACGAGCAGTACTTC. Amino acid sequence: CASSPGQGLDEQYF. The chain links TRBV5-4 to TRBJ2-7; 9 bases are a match to TRBD1. Germline CDR1 and CDR2: SGHNT and YYREEE (reference sequence). V gave up 5 bases and J gave up 5 bases; unmatched junction bases: 8. The CDR3 runs 14 residues.